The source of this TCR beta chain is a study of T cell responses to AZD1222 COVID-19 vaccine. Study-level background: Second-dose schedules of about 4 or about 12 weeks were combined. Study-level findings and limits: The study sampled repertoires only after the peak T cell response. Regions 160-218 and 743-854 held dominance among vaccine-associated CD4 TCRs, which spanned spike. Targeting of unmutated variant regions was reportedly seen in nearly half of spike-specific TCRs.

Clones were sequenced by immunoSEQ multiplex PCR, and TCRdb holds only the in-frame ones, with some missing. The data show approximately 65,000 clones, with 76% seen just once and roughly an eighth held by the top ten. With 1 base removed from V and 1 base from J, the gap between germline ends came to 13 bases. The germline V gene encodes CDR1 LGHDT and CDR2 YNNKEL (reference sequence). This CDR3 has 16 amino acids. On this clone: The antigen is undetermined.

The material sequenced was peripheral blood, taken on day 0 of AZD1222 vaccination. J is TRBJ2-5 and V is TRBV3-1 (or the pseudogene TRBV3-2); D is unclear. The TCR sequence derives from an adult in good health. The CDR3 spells CASSQVWKAAQETQYF. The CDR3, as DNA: TGTGCCAGCAGCCAAGTTTGGAAGGCGGCCCAAGAGACCCAGTACTTC.